Here is one T cell receptor (beta chain) with its context. Its specificity is not known. The data belong to a study of cytomegalovirus exposure and HLA in healthy donors. Study-wide context: There were 117 million unique TCR beta sequences, drawn from 150 million to 200 million T cells, in an earlier analysis.

Points from the study as a whole: In a later analysis, 16,951 TCR beta sequences were associated with HLA alleles at 0.05 false discovery rate.

60 Vbeta and 13 Jbeta primers were used in PCR. Only in-frame clones appear in the TCRdb table, and some are missing; sequencing was by immunoSEQ multiplex PCR. The repertoire includes 90,000 to 130,000 clones, 76% of them detected once, and 13% sits in the top ten. There are 15 residues in the CDR3. Germline V gene sequence: CDR1 SNHLY, CDR2 FYNNEI. V lost 7 bases to trimming and J lost 9 bases, with 24 bases between them. The sequence was obtained from a man aged 25-45 years in good health and CMV-seropositive. Sequenced: PBMCs. This chain connects TRBV2 to TRBJ2-5; tentatively, D is TRBD2 (6 bases). CDR3 in DNA: TGTGCCAGCACCCCGCCGGGACTTTCTCCGGGTGCCCAGTACTTC. It specifies CASTPPGLSPGAQYF.